A single sample is the source of the 4 T cell receptor beta chains below, sequenced in a study of T cell responses to AZD1222 COVID-19 vaccine. Clones were read by immunoSEQ multiplex PCR, and TCRdb kept only the in-frame ones, dropping some. The sample holds around 160,000 clones, roughly 86% seen once. Source: peripheral blood, taken on day 0 of AZD1222 vaccination. All receptors derive from an adult in good health.

The chain is built from TRBV9 and TRBJ2-7; D not resolved. Trimming took off 0 bases at V and 2 bases at J, with 9 bases between the two ends. CDR1 and CDR2 (germline): SGDLS, YYNGEE. The CDR3 contains 14 residues. The DNA of the CDR3 is TGTGCCAGCAGCGTAGGAGTGGTACCCTACGAGCAGTACTTC. Translation: CASSVGVVPYEQYF.

V gene TRBV7-9 combines with J gene TRBJ1-1; D possibly corresponds to TRBD1 (6 bases). V lost 6 bases and J lost 0, with 14 bases in between. The CDR3 extends over 15 amino acids. Germline assignment: CDR1 SEHNR and CDR2 FQNEAQ (reference sequence). CDR3 region: CASSFTDRLNTEAFF. CDR3 DNA sequence: TGTGCCAGCAGTTTCACGGACAGACTGAACACTGAAGCTTTCTTT.

This sequence joins TRBV7-9 and TRBJ1-4, with a possible D match to TRBD1 (6 bases). The CDR3 is 15 amino acids. Germline V gene sequence: CDR1 SEHNR, CDR2 FQNEAQ (reference sequence). V dropped 1 base and J dropped 4 bases, with 10 bases sitting between them. CDR3 region: CASSLVDRFNEKLFF. CDR3 sequence (DNA): TGTGCCAGCAGCTTAGTGGACAGATTTAATGAAAAACTGTTTTTT.

Here the CDR3 DNA reads TGTGCCAGCAGCCAGGGGGGGACAGGTAATTCACCCCTCCACTTT. It translates to CASSQGGTGNSPLHF. The V gene is TRBV7-2, the J gene TRBJ1-6; 8 bases align to TRBD1. Germline CDR1 and CDR2: SGHTA and FQGNSA. Germline trimming cut 5 bases from V and 6 bases from J; bases unmatched to any gene: 6. The CDR3 runs 15 residues.